The 20 T cell receptor beta chains presented below share a single source sample, sequenced in a study of Tregs in tolerant kidney transplant recipients (dated by TCRdb to the late 2010s). What the time point label conveys for this sample: blood sample drawn before combined kidney and bone marrow transplant. The method behind the library was the immunoSEQ multiplex PCR assay. This immuneACCESS table, as held by TCRdb, lists in-frame sequences with V and J called but not all clones. Of the missing ones, under half trace to an unresolved V gene in checked studies; the others have no known cause. The sample table shows around 70,000 clones, and roughly 92% are seen once. In total, the top ten clones hold roughly 9.7% of the sample. This sample comprised CD8+ T cells from blood, obtained before the transplant. These receptors originate from a human donor who received a combined kidney and bone marrow transplant.

The chain recombines TRBV12-5 with TRBJ2-7, with D possibly TRBD2 on 5 matching bases. V was cut by 0 bases and J by 6 bases, with 18 bases left in between. Germline V gives CDR1 LGHNT, CDR2 FRNRAP. This CDR3 spans 16 amino acids. The DNA of the CDR3 is TGTGCTAGTGGTTTGGTAGTGAGTCTAGCACTAACCGAGCAGTACTTC. Protein product: CASGLVVSLALTEQYF.

The CDR3 sequence is CAWSHSGGEQYF. The CDR3 nucleotides are TGTGCCTGGAGTCATAGCGGGGGGGAGCAGTACTTC. The V gene is TRBV30, the J gene TRBJ2-7, with 10 bases that match TRBD2. The CDR3 contains 12 residues. Trimming removed 2 bases from V and 7 bases from J; junction bases left unmatched: 2. The V gene's germline CDR1 is GTSNPN and CDR2 SVGIG (reference sequence).

This clone has a single count. V is TRBV7-3 and J is TRBJ2-1, with D possibly TRBD2 on 5 matching bases. The CDR3 runs to 15 residues. The V gene lost 3 bases and the J gene lost 8 bases, with 17 bases spanning the gap. CDR1 is SGHTA, CDR2 FQGTGA, per germline. DNA for the CDR3: TGTGCCAGCAGCTTTCGGGCAGGAGGTGGGGATGAGCAGTTCTTC. Residues: CASSFRAGGGDEQFF.

The rearrangement joins TRBV19 to TRBJ1-1, with D unclear. CDR1 and CDR2 (germline): LNHDA, SQIVND (reference sequence). The V end was cut by 5 bases, the J end by 5 bases, with 6 bases between. The CDR3 sequence is 11 residues long. The CDR3 spells CASSPGTEAFF. The CDR3, as DNA: TGTGCCAGTAGTCCGGGGACTGAAGCTTTCTTT.

The chain is built from TRBV13 and TRBJ2-1, with TRBD2 as a possible D gene (5 bases). V lost 5 bases and J lost 12, with 11 bases in between. The CDR3 spans 11 residues. Germline V gene sequence: CDR1 PRHDT, CDR2 FYEKMQ (reference sequence). The CDR3 loop reads CASSHEAGQFF. CDR3 sequence (DNA): TGTGCCAGCAGCCACGAGGCGGGGCAGTTCTTC.

The V gene is TRBV4-2, the J gene TRBJ2-1, with D possibly matching TRBD1 (6 bases). The V and J ends lost 5 bases and 0 bases respectively, with 11 bases between them. Germline CDR1 LGHNA, CDR2 YNFKEQ. The CDR3 has 15 residues. For the CDR3, the DNA is TGTGCCAGCAGCTCCGGACAGAGCTCCTACAATGAGCAGTTCTTC. Residues: CASSSGQSSYNEQFF.

The genes are TRBV27 and TRBJ2-3; TRBD1 matches at 8 bases. The V segment lost 1 base and the J segment 4 bases; nucleotides outside the gene matches: 13. This CDR3 comprises 18 residues. Germline CDR1 reads MNHEY; CDR2 reads SMNVEV (reference sequence). CDR3 in DNA: TGTGCCAGCAGTTTATTTTCAGGGGGCGCGAAAGGCGCAGATACGCAGTATTTT. It specifies CASSLFSGGAKGADTQYF.

The V call is TRBV4-1, the J call TRBJ2-5, with D maybe TRBD1 (6 bases). The CDR3 totals 17 residues. CDR1 and CDR2 (germline): MGHRA, YSYEKL. Trimming cost V 3 bases and J 2 bases, with 19 bases left between them. In nucleotides, the CDR3 is TGCGCCAGCAGCCAGGTCTGGACAGCGCCCGATCAAGAGACCCAGTACTTC. This sequence encodes CASSQVWTAPDQETQYF.

The rearrangement uses TRBV14 and TRBJ2-2, with a weak D call TRBD2 (5 bases). Per the germline V gene, CDR1 is SGHDN and CDR2 is FVKESK. This CDR3 is 16 amino acids long. Trimming took 1 base from V and 5 from J, leaving 14 bases between them. CDR3 nucleotides: TGTGCCAGCAGCCAAGCCCCGGTCCCGGGGACCGGGGAGCTGTTTTTT. Amino acid sequence: CASSQAPVPGTGELFF.

The chain has TRBV5-1 and TRBJ2-3, with no clear D. The CDR3 loop spans 15 amino acids. V was trimmed by 0 bases and J by 4 bases, leaving 12 bases between them. The V gene's germline CDR1 is SGHRS and CDR2 YFSETQ. CDR3 sequence (DNA): TGCGCCAGCAGCTTGGATGCGCCCGCCCCAGATACGCAGTATTTT. It specifies CASSLDAPAPDTQYF.

This chain connects TRBV28 to TRBJ2-1; 8 bases align to TRBD1. The CDR3 runs 17 residues. The germline CDR1 and CDR2 sequences are MDHEN and SYDVKM. The junction had 14 bases not matched to a gene; V was cut back by 4 bases and J by 6 bases. The DNA of the CDR3 is TGTGCCAGCAGTTCCTCTCTGGGACAGGTTATCCGCAATGAGCAGTTCTTC. It specifies CASSSSLGQVIRNEQFF.

The V and J genes are TRBV19 and TRBJ2-1, with D possibly TRBD1 on 6 matching bases. CDR3 size: 15 residues. V lost 3 bases, J lost 4 bases, and 13 bases lay in between. CDR1 is LNHDA, CDR2 SQIVND, per germline (reference sequence). The CDR3 DNA follows: TGTGCCAGTAGTATCGGGGACATACTATACAATGAGCAGTTCTTC. Protein product: CASSIGDILYNEQFF.

The chain carries TRBV19 and TRBJ2-1; 10 bases are shared with TRBD2. The CDR3 extends over 16 amino acids. The germline V gene has CDR1 LNHDA and CDR2 SQIVND (reference sequence). With V trimmed by 5 bases and J by 0 bases, 4 bases remained unmatched. DNA of the CDR3: TGTGCCAGTAGTTCCGGGACTAGCGACTCCTACAATGAGCAGTTCTTC. The encoded protein is CASSSGTSDSYNEQFF. Full variable domain (outside the CDR3, taken from reference TRBV19 and TRBJ2-1): DGGITQSPKYLFRKEGQNVTLSCEQNLNHDAMYWYRQDPGQGLRLIYYSQIVNDFQKGDIAEGYSVSREKKESFPLTVTSAQKNPTAFYLCASSSGTSDSYNEQFFGPGTRLTVL.

The chain joins TRBV14 to TRBJ2-1, with TRBD2 matching over 9 bases. V lost 8 bases to trimming and J lost 9 bases; unmatched junction nucleotides: 5. Germline loops: CDR1 SGHDN, CDR2 FVKESK. The CDR3 is made up of 12 amino acids. CDR3 coding DNA: TGTGCCAGCCGGCTAGCGGGGAGTGAGCAGTTCTTC. It yields the protein CASRLAGSEQFF. The variable domain in full, completed from reference TRBV14 and TRBJ2-1, reads EAGVTQFPSHSVIEKGQTVTLRCDPISGHDNLYWYRRVMGKEIKFLLHFVKESKQDESGMPNNRFLAERTGGTYSTLKVQPAELEDSGVYFCASRLAGSEQFFGPGTRLTVL.

The genes are TRBV19 and TRBJ1-1, with TRBD1 matching over 8 bases. With 5 bases clipped from V and 0 bases from J, the junction kept 11 bases outside the gene matches. This CDR3 has 17 residues. Looked up from germline, CDR1 is LNHDA and CDR2 is SQIVND (reference sequence). The CDR3 here is CASSEGWGQVLNTEAFF. CDR3 DNA: TGTGCCAGTAGTGAAGGATGGGGACAGGTTTTGAACACTGAAGCTTTCTTT. Complete variable domain (other parts from reference TRBV19 and TRBJ1-1): DGGITQSPKYLFRKEGQNVTLSCEQNLNHDAMYWYRQDPGQGLRLIYYSQIVNDFQKGDIAEGYSVSREKKESFPLTVTSAQKNPTAFYLCASSEGWGQVLNTEAFFGQGTRLTVV.

The rearrangement uses TRBV30 and TRBJ1-2, with D maybe TRBD1 (6 bases). The germline V gene encodes CDR1 GTSNPN and CDR2 SVGIG (reference sequence). V lost 5 bases and J 4 bases, leaving 11 bases between the germline ends. CDR3 length equals 12 residues. The CDR3 sequence is CAWGRGAYGYTF. The CDR3 DNA reads as TGTGCCTGGGGGCGGGGGGCCTATGGCTACACCTTC. The whole variable domain, filled in from reference TRBV30 and TRBJ1-2, reads SQTIHQWPATLVQPVGSPLSLECTVEGTSNPNLYWYRQAAGRGLQLLFYSVGIGQISSEVPQNLSASRPQDRQFILSSKKLLLSDSGFYLCAWGRGAYGYTFGSGTRLTVV.

This clone appeared a single time. This sequence joins TRBV4-1 and TRBJ2-5, with D maybe TRBD2 (5 bases). With the DNA end fitting TRBJ2-7 better, the J assignment may be wrong. The germline V gene encodes CDR1 MGHRA and CDR2 YSYEKL. This CDR3 comprises 16 residues. CDR3 loop: CASSQVAAASSYEQYF. The CDR3 DNA follows: TGCGCCAGCAGCCAAGTAGCAGCGGCAAGCTCCTACGAGCAGTACTTC.

This chain links TRBV18 with TRBJ2-3; 9 positions match TRBD1. Germline CDR1 KGHSH, CDR2 LQKENI. The CDR3 sequence is 16 residues long. The V and J ends lost 5 bases and 6 bases, in that order; junction bases with no gene match: 12. CDR3 in DNA: TGTGCCAGCTCATCTCAACAGGGGGCTTTGGACGATACGCAGTATTTT. The encoded protein is CASSSQQGALDDTQYF.

Note on this clone: Compared with germline, one end of the junction differs, possibly owing to a read error. In the same sample, other DNA sequences code for this CDR3. The chain is built from TRBV6-6 and TRBJ1-6, with D tentatively TRBD1 (6 bases). Germline-derived CDR1 and CDR2 are MNHNY and SVGAGI (reference sequence). CDR3 length equals 15 residues. The CDR3 loop reads CASTTGSSYNSPLHF. CDR3 nucleotide sequence: TGTGCCAGTACTACAGGGAGCTCCTATAATTCCCCCCTCCACTTT.

The chain combines TRBV2 with TRBJ1-1; TRBD1 matches 9 bases. Germline loops: CDR1 SNHLY, CDR2 FYNNEI. The V segment lost 5 bases and the J segment 3 bases; nucleotides outside the gene matches: 10. The CDR3 loop spans 16 amino acids. CDR3 nucleotide sequence: TGTGCCAGCAGTACCCCTCTCGGGACAGGGCACACTGAAGCTTTCTTT. It specifies CASSTPLGTGHTEAFF.